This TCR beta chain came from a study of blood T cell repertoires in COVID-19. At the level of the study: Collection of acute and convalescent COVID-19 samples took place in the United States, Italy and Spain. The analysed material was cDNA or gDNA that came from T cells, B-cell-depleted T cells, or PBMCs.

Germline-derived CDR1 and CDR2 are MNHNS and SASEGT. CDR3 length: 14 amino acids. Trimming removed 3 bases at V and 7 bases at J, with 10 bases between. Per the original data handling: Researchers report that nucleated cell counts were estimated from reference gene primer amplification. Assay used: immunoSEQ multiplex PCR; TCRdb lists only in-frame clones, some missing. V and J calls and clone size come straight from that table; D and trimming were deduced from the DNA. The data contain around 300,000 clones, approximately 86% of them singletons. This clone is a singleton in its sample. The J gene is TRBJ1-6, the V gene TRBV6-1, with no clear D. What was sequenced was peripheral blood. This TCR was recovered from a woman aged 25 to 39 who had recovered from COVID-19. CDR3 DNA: TGTGCCAGCAGTGACAGGAAACCCAATTCACCCCTCCACTTT. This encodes CASSDRKPNSPLHF.